Described below is a single T cell receptor beta chain sequence and its context. This CDR3 contains 15 residues. Trimming at V came to 6 bases and at J to 7 bases, leaving 7 bases not matched to a gene. Germline V gene sequence: CDR1 MDHEN, CDR2 SYDVKM. The entry originates in a study of T cell changes during pregnancy in multiple sclerosis. The protocol was immunoSEQ multiplex PCR, while the TCRdb copy is restricted to in-frame clones and leaves out a portion. Altogether tens of thousands of clones are present, about 90% being singletons, with the ten largest covering roughly 2.2%. The rearrangement uses TRBV28 and TRBJ2-1, with 12 bases identical to TRBD1. The specimen was peripheral blood, collected in the first trimester of pregnancy. The sequence derives from a female donor with multiple sclerosis, enrolled in a pregnancy study. This CDR3 is CASSSPGQGANEQFF. In nucleotides, the CDR3 is TGTGCCAGCAGCTCTCCGGGACAGGGGGCAAATGAGCAGTTCTTC.